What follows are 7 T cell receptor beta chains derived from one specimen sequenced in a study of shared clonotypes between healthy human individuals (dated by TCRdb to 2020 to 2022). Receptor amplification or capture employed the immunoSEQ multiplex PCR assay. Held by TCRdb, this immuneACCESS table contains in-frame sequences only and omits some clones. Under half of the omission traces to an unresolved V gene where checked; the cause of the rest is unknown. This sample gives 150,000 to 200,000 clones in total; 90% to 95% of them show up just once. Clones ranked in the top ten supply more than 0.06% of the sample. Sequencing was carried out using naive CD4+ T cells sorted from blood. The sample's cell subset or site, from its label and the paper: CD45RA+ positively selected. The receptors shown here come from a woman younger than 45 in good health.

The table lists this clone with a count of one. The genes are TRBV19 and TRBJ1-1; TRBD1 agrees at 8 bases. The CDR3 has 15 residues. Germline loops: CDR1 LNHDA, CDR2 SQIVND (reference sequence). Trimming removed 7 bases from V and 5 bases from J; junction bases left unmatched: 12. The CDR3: CASNLPGQALTEAFF. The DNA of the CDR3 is TGTGCCAGTAACCTACCGGGACAGGCATTAACTGAAGCTTTCTTT.

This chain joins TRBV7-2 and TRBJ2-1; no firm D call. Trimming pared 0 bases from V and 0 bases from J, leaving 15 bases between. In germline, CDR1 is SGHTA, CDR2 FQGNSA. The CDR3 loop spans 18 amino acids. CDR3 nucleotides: TGTGCCAGCAGCTTAGCGCTAATAGCCCCGAGCTCCTACAATGAGCAGTTCTTC. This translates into CASSLALIAPSSYNEQFF.

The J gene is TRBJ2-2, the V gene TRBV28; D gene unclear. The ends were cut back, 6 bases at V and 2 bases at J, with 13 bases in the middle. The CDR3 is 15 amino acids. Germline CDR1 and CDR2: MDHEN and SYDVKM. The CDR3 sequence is CASSLYQPNTGELFF. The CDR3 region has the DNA TGTGCCAGCAGCCTTTACCAACCCAACACCGGGGAGCTGTTTTTT.

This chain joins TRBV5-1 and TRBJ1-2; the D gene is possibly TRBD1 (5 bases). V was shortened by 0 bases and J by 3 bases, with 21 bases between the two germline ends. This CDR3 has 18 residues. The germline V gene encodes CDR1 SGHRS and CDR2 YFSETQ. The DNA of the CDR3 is TGCGCCAGCAGCTTGGTCGTGGGGGGTCAACCGGGACACTATGGCTACACCTTC. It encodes CASSLVVGGQPGHYGYTF.

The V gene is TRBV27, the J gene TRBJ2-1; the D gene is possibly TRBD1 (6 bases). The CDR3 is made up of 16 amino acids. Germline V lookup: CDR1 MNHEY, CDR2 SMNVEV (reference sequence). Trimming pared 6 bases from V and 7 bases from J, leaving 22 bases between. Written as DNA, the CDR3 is TGTGCCAGCAGGGGGGCATGGGGGCGTTTGGGAAATGAGCAGTTCTTC. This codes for CASRGAWGRLGNEQFF.

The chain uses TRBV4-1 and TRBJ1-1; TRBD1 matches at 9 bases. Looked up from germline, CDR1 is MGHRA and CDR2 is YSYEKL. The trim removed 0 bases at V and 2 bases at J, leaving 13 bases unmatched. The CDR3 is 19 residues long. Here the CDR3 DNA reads TGCGCCAGCAGCCAAGATACTTCTCTTTGGACAGGGGCAAACACTGAAGCTTTCTTT. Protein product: CASSQDTSLWTGANTEAFF.

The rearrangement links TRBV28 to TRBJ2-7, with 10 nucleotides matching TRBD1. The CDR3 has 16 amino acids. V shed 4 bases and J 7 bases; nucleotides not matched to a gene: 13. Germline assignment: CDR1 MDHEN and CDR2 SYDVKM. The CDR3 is CASSSIARGQGGEQYF. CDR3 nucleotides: TGTGCCAGCAGTTCTATTGCCCGCGGACAGGGGGGTGAGCAGTACTTC.